The clone carrying this TCR beta chain appeared many times. The source of the sample is a study of early T cells in non-severe SARS-CoV-2 infection. Via MiXCR, TCRdb re-called the 5' RACE reads, giving one row per CDR3 protein. The sample holds about 32,000 distinct CDR3 sequences, 5% to 6.5% seen once. Germline V gene data show CDR1 as SGHVS and CDR2 as FNYEAQ. The CDR3 has 13 residues. V lost 1 base to trimming and J lost 6 bases, with 10 bases between them. Sequenced sample: whole blood. The chain carries TRBV7-6 and TRBJ2-7; D not certain. The receptor comes from an adult who was a healthcare worker with PCR-confirmed SARS-CoV-2 infection or an uninfected control (not recorded which). In DNA, the CDR3 is TGTGCCAGCAGCTTAGGGACCACGATCGAGCAGTACTTC. This translates into CASSLGTTIEQYF.